These 15 T cell receptor beta chains share one sample of origin, sequenced in a study of T cells in localized non-small cell lung cancer. Some clones are missing from TCRdb's copy, which holds only in-frame ones; the method was immunoSEQ multiplex PCR. The sample yields roughly 71,000 clones, about 86% seen once. Sequencing used peripheral blood, obtained before any cancer treatment. The receptor source for this set is a male donor older than 55 with stage III squamous cell lung carcinoma.

A remark on this clone: The junction differs from germline at one of its ends, possibly a read error. The V gene is TRBV11-2, the J gene TRBJ2-1; TRBD2 matches at 10 bases. Germline-derived CDR1 and CDR2 are SGHAT and FQNNGV. CDR3 length: 15 amino acids. The CDR3 DNA is TGTGCCAGCAGGCCGGGACTAGCGTCCTCCAATGAGCAGTTCTTC. Translating gives CASRPGLASSNEQFF.

The CDR3 DNA is TGTGCCAGCAGCTTAGAGGGCTACACCGGGGAGCTGTTTTTT. It codes for CASSLEGYTGELFF. The V gene is TRBV11-2, the J gene TRBJ2-2, with D unresolved. Germline-derived CDR1 and CDR2 are SGHAT and FQNNGV. This CDR3 is built from 14 residues. The V end was cut by 0 bases, the J end by 3 bases, with 5 bases between. Full variable domain (outside the CDR3, taken from reference TRBV11-2 and TRBJ2-2): EAGVAQSPRYKIIEKRQSVAFWCNPISGHATLYWYQQILGQGPKLLIQFQNNGVVDDSQLPKDRFSAERLKGVDSTLKIQPAKLEDSAVYLCASSLEGYTGELFFGEGSRLTVL.

The chain couples TRBV6-1 to TRBJ1-5; D not resolved. Trimming stripped 7 bases from V and 4 bases from J, with 8 bases between. CDR1 is MNHNS and CDR2 is SASEGT in the germline V gene. This CDR3 region has 12 residues. The CDR3 loop reads CASTGGNQPQHF. CDR3 coding DNA: TGTGCCAGCACGGGAGGGAATCAGCCCCAGCATTTT.

V is TRBV5-4 and J is TRBJ2-5; 12 nucleotides align to TRBD2. Germline V gives CDR1 SGHNT, CDR2 YYREEE (reference sequence). After removal of 4 bases from V and 5 bases from J, the junction contained 9 bases not matched to a gene. The CDR3 is 16 residues long. CDR3 in amino acids: CASSRGLAGGPETQYF. As DNA, the CDR3 is TGTGCCAGCAGCCGGGGGCTAGCGGGGGGGCCCGAGACCCAGTACTTC.

This chain links TRBV21-1 with TRBJ2-2; TRBD2, the table's D call, was not compared with the DNA. TRBV21-1 is described as a pseudogene. The CDR3 extends over 16 amino acids. The CDR3 nucleotides read TGTGCCAGCAGCAAAAGGAGACTAGGTCTGGGCGGGGAGCTGTTTTTT. It specifies CASSKRRLGLGGELFF.

The chain uses TRBV7-2 and TRBJ2-3, with D hard to call. The germline gives CDR1 SGHTA, CDR2 FQGNSA. This CDR3 has 13 amino acids. Trimming cost V 1 base and J 5 bases, with 7 bases left between them. This CDR3 is CASSLDRRDTQYF. CDR3 bases: TGTGCCAGCAGCTTAGACCGCCGAGATACGCAGTATTTT. Looking up the rest from reference TRBV7-2 and TRBJ2-3 gives the full variable domain: GAGVSQSPSNKVTEKGKDVELRCDPISGHTALYWYRQSLGQGLEFLIYFQGNSAPDKSGLPSDRFSAERTGGSVSTLTIQRTQQEDSAVYLCASSLDRRDTQYFGPGTRLTVL.

The genes are TRBV10-3 and TRBJ1-6; no clear D. This CDR3 region has 14 residues. CDR1 and CDR2 from the germline V gene are ENHRY and SYGVKD. The V end lost 3 bases, the J end lost 5 bases, and 8 bases lay between the germline ends. CDR3 in DNA: TGTGCCATCAGTGAAGGCGGAGATAATTCACCCCTCCACTTT. Translation: CAISEGGDNSPLHF.

The chain combines TRBV10-3 with TRBJ1-2; D remains ambiguous. Germline V gene data show CDR1 as ENHRY and CDR2 as SYGVKD. CDR3 size: 13 residues. Deletions cut 0 bases from V and 7 bases from J, with 9 bases between. The CDR3 nucleotides are TGTGCCATCAGTGAGTCTGTGGGTGGTGGCTACACCTTC. Translated: CAISESVGGGYTF.

The J gene is TRBJ1-2, the V gene TRBV28; 10 bases agree with TRBD1. The V gene end was trimmed by 5 bases and the J gene end by 4 bases; junction bases not matched to a gene: 7. Per the germline V gene, CDR1 is MDHEN and CDR2 is SYDVKM. The CDR3 has 15 residues. The CDR3 nucleotides read TGTGCCAGCAGTATTTCCGGGACAGGGGTCTATGGCTACACCTTC. Encoded protein: CASSISGTGVYGYTF.

Only one count was recorded for this clone. The CDR3 loop is CASSPNKSQGATAEAFF. CDR3 nucleotide sequence: TGTGCCAGCAGCCCAAACAAGTCCCAGGGGGCGACCGCTGAAGCTTTCTTT. The chain links TRBV11-3 to TRBJ1-1; TRBD1 matches at 8 bases. The germline V gene encodes CDR1 SGHNT and CDR2 YENEEA. The V gene end was trimmed by 5 bases and the J gene end by 6 bases; junction bases not matched to a gene: 17. This CDR3 has 17 residues.

The V call is TRBV5-6, the J call TRBJ1-6; 9 nucleotides line up with TRBD1. From germline, CDR1 is SGHDT and CDR2 YYEEEE. CDR3 size: 14 residues. V was pared by 4 bases and J by 9 bases, with 5 bases of the junction left unmatched. The CDR3: CASSLGQGTSPLHF. The CDR3, as DNA: TGTGCCAGCAGCCTGGGACAGGGAACTTCACCCCTCCACTTT.

To note about this clone: At one end, the junction sequence differs from germline, possibly due to a read error. J is TRBJ2-7 and V is TRBV4-3; either TRBD1 or TRBD2 may fit D (6 bases each). This CDR3 spans 15 amino acids. Germline values: CDR1 LGHNA, CDR2 YSLEER. DNA of the CDR3: TGCGCCAGCAGCCAAGACTTCCCGGGGGCTCAGAGGAGTTTTTTC. Its protein is CASSQDFPGAQRSFF.

The chain recombines TRBV19 with TRBJ2-2; 10 nucleotides agree with TRBD2. CDR3 length equals 15 residues. The trim removed 9 bases at V and 3 bases at J, leaving 7 bases unmatched. Germline loops: CDR1 LNHDA, CDR2 SQIVND (reference sequence). This chain's CDR3 is CASLGLALYTGELFF. DNA of the CDR3: TGTGCCAGCCTGGGACTAGCGCTATACACCGGGGAGCTGTTTTTT.

This clone was observed once. The CDR3 nucleotides read TGTGCCAGCACCGAGAGCCAGGGAGGCAATCAGCCCCAGCATTTT. Encoded protein: CASTESQGGNQPQHF. The genes are TRBV6-1 and TRBJ1-5, with a possible D match to TRBD1 (5 bases). The CDR3 covers 15 residues. V lost 7 bases and J 2 bases, leaving 15 bases between the germline ends. Germline CDR1 and CDR2: MNHNS and SASEGT.

This clone has more than one count but fewer than ten. The chain has TRBV7-8 and TRBJ1-1; D gene ambiguous. The V end lost 5 bases, the J end lost 5 bases, and 12 bases lay between the germline ends. Germline CDR1 reads SGHVS; CDR2 reads FQNEAQ. The CDR3 totals 13 residues. In DNA, the CDR3 is TGTGCCAGCAGCAGCTTTCGGGTTACTGAAGCTTTCTTT. This codes for CASSSFRVTEAFF.